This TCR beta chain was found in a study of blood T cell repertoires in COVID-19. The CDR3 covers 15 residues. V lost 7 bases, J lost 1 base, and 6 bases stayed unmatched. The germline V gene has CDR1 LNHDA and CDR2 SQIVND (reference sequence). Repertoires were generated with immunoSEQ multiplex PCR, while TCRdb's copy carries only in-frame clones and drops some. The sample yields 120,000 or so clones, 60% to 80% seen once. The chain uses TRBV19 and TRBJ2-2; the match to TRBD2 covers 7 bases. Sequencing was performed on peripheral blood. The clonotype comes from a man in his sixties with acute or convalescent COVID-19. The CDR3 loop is CASMNGRWNTGELFF. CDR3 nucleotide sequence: TGTGCCAGTATGAACGGGAGGTGGAACACCGGGGAGCTGTTTTTT.